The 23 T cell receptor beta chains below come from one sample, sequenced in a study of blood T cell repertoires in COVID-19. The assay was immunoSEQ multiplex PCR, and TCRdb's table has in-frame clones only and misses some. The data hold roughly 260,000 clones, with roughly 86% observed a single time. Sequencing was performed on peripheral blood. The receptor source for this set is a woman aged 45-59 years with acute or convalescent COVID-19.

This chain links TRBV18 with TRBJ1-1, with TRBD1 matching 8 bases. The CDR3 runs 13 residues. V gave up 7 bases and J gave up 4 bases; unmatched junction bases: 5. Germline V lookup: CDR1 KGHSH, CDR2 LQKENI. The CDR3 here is CASWRTGGTEAFF. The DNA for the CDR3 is TGTGCCAGCTGGAGAACAGGGGGCACTGAAGCTTTCTTT.

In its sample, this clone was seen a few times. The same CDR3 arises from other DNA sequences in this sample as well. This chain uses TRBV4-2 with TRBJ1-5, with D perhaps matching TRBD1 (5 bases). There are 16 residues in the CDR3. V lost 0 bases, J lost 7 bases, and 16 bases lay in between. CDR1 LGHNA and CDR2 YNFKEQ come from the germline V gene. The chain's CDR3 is CASSQDAGQTYQPQHF. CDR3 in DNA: TGTGCCAGCAGCCAAGACGCGGGGCAGACCTACCAGCCCCAGCATTTT.

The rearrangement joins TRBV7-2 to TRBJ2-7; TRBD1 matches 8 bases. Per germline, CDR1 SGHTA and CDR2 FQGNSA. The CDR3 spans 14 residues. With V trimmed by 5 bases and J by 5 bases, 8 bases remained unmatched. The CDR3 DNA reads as TGTGCCAGCAGCGTCGACAGGGGTTCGGACGAGCAGTACTTC. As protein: CASSVDRGSDEQYF.

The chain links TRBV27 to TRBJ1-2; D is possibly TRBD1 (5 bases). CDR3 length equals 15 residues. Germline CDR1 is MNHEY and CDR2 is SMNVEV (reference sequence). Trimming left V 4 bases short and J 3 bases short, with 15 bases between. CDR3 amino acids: CASSSTGRAYYGYTF. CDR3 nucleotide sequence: TGTGCCAGCAGTTCGACTGGCAGGGCGTACTATGGCTACACCTTC.

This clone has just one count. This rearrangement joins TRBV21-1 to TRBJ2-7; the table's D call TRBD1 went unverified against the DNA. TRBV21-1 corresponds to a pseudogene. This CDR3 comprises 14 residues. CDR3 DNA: TGTGCCAGCAGCACCTGGGACAGGGTCTACGAGCAGTACTTC. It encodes CASSTWDRVYEQYF.

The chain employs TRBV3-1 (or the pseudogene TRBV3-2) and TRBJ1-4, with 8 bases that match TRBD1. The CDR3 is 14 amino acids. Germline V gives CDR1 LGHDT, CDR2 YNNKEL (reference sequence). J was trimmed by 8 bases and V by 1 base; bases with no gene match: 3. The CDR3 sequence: CASSQAGGSEKLFF. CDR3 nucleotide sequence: TGTGCCAGCAGCCAAGCAGGGGGCTCAGAAAAACTGTTTTTT.

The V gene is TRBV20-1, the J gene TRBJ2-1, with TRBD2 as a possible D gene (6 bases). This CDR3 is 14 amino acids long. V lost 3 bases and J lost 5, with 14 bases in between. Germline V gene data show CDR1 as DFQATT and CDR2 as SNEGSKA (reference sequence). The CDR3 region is CSASKVSGDNEQFF. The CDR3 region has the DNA TGCAGTGCTAGTAAGGTTAGCGGAGACAATGAGCAGTTCTTC.

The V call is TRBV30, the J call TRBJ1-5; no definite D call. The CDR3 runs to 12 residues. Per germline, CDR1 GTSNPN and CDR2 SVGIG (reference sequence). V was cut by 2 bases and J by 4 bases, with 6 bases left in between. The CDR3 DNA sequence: TGTGCCTGGAGTTCGGGGAATCAGCCCCAGCATTTT. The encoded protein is CAWSSGNQPQHF.

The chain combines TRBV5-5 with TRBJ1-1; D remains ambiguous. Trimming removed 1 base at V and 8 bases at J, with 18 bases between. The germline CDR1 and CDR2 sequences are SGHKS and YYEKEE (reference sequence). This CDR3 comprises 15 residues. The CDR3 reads CASSLKHNNGREAFF. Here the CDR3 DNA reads TGTGCCAGCAGCTTGAAACACAATAATGGGCGAGAAGCTTTCTTT.

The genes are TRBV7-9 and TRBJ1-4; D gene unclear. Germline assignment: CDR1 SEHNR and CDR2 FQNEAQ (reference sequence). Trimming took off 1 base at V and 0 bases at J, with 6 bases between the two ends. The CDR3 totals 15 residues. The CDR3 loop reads CASSLEAATNEKLFF. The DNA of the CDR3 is TGTGCCAGCAGCTTAGAAGCCGCAACTAATGAAAAACTGTTTTTT.

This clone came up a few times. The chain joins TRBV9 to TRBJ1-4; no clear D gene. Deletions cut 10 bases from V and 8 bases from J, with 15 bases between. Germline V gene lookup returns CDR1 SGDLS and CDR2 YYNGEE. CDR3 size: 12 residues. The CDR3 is CAGRRGPEKLFF. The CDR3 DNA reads TGTGCCGGCCGACGCGGCCCAGAAAAACTGTTTTTT.

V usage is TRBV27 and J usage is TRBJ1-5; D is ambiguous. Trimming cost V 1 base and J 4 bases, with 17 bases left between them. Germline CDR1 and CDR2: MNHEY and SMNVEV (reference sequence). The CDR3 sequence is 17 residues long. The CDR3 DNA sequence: TGTGCCAGCAGTTTATTTTCCCCGCGGAGCGGAAATCAGCCCCAGCATTTT. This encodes CASSLFSPRSGNQPQHF.

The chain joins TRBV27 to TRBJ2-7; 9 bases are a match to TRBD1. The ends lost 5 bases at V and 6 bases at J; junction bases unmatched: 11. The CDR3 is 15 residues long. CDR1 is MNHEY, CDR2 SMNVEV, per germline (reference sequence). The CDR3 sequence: CASSLSGTGKGEQYF. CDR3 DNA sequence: TGTGCCAGCAGTCTCTCCGGGACAGGGAAAGGCGAGCAGTACTTC.

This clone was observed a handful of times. CDR3 residues: CASKSGSGSTEAFF. The CDR3 nucleotides are TGTGCCAGCAAGTCGGGCAGCGGGAGCACTGAAGCTTTCTTT. This chain uses TRBV6-5 with TRBJ1-1; D call uncertain. Germline V lookup: CDR1 MNHEY, CDR2 SVGAGI. Trimming removed 7 bases at V and 4 bases at J, with 16 bases between. The CDR3 has 14 amino acids.

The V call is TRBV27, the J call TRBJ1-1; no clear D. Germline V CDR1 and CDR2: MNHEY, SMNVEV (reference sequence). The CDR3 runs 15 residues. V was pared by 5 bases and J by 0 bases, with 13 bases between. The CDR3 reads CASSASPDMNTEAFF. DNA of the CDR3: TGTGCCAGCAGTGCCTCTCCAGATATGAACACTGAAGCTTTCTTT.

The CDR3 loop reads CASSYGEWSNQPQHF. The CDR3 coding sequence is TGTGCCAGTAGTTATGGGGAGTGGTCCAATCAGCCCCAGCATTTT. This chain joins TRBV19 and TRBJ1-5; no clear D gene. Germline V gene data show CDR1 as LNHDA and CDR2 as SQIVND (reference sequence). The V gene lost 5 bases and the J gene lost 3 bases, with 14 bases spanning the gap. The CDR3 is made up of 15 amino acids.

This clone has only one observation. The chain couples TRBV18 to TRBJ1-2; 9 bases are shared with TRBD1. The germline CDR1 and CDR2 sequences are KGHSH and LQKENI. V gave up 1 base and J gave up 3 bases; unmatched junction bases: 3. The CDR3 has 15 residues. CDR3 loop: CASSPQQGAYYGYTF. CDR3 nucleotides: TGTGCCAGCTCACCACAACAGGGGGCGTACTATGGCTACACCTTC.

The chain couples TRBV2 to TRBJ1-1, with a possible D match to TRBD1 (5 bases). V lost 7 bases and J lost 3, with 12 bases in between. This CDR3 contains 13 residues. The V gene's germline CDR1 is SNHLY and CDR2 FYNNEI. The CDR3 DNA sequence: TGTGCCAGCATTTGGGGGGGGGACACTGAAGCTTTCTTT. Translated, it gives CASIWGGDTEAFF. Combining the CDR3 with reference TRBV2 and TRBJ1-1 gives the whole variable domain EPEVTQTPSHQVTQMGQEVILRCVPISNHLYFYWYRQILGQKVEFLVSFYNNEISEKSEIFDDQFSVERPDGSNFTLKIRSTKLEDSAMYFCASIWGGDTEAFFGQGTRLTVV.

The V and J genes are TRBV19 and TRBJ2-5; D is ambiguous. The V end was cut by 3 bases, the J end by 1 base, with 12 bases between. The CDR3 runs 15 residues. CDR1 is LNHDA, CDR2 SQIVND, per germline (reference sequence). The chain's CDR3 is CASSIRLQVQETQYF. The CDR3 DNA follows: TGTGCCAGTAGTATTCGTCTGCAGGTCCAAGAGACCCAGTACTTC.

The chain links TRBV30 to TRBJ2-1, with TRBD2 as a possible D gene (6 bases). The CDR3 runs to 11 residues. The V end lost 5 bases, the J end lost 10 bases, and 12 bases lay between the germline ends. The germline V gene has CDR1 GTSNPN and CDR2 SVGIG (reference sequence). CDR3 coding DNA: TGTGCCTGGCTGGCGGCGGGGGAGCAGTTCTTC. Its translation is CAWLAAGEQFF.

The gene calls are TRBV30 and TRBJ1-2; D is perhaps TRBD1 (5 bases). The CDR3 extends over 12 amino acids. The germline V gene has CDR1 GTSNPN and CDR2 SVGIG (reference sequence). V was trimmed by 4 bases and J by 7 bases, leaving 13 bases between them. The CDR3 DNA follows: TGTGCCTGGAATCGGGACTCCTCTGGCTACACCTTC. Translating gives CAWNRDSSGYTF.

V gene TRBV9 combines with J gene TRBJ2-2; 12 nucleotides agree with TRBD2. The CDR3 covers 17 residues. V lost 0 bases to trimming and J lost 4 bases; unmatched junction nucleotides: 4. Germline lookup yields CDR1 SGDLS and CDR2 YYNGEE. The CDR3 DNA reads TGTGCCAGCAGCGTAGCTGGACTAGCGGGGATCACCGGGGAGCTGTTTTTT. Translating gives CASSVAGLAGITGELFF.

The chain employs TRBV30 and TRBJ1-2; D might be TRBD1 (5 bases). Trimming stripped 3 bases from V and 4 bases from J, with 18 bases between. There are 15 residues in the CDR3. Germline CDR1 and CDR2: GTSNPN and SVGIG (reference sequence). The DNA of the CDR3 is TGTGCCTGGAGCTCCGGCAGGGAAGGGATCTATGGCTACACCTTC. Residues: CAWSSGREGIYGYTF.